Listed below are T cell receptor beta chains from one sample, sequenced in a study of T cells in Graves' hyperthyroidism and ophthalmopathy. TCRdb fed the multiplex PCR reads into MiXCR, producing one record per CDR3 protein. The table has roughly 600,000 distinct CDR3 sequences, about 14% seen once. Sequencing was done on a sample of blood. The receptors derive from a woman between 45 and 60 years old with Graves' ophthalmopathy. Both conserved end residues are part of each CDR3. A D gene is named only where the DNA matches it firmly. The size of a clone is reported for some rows only, either as once, few or many, or as a class for expanded clones.

abundance: NA
j_gene: TRBJ2-1
v_gene: TRBV9
d_gene: NA
CDR3nt: TGTGCCAGCAGCCCCAGGGTGGGAGTAATATCAAATGGGCAGTTCTTC
CDR3aa: CASSPRVGVISNGQFF

abundance: many
j_gene: TRBJ2-7
v_gene: TRBV11-3
d_gene: TRBD2
CDR3nt: TGTGCCAGCAGCCCCCCCCCGCTCGCGGGAGGGCCCTCAATATCCTACGAGCAGTACTTC
CDR3aa: CASSPPPLAGGPSISYEQYF

abundance: many
j_gene: TRBJ2-3
v_gene: TRBV3-1
d_gene: NA
CDR3nt: TGTGCCAGCAGCCAAGAGTTTAAGGGAGATACGCAGTATTTT
CDR3aa: CASSQEFKGDTQYF

abundance: many
j_gene: TRBJ2-2
v_gene: TRBV10-3
d_gene: NA
CDR3nt: TGTGCCATCAGTGATCAGCGAAAGAACACCGGGGAGCTGTTTTTT
CDR3aa: CAISDQRKNTGELFF

abundance: few
j_gene: TRBJ2-7
v_gene: TRBV6-2/TRBV6-3
d_gene: NA
CDR3nt: TGTGCCAGCAACGGCAGGGACTACGAGCAGTACTTC
CDR3aa: CASNGRDYEQYF

abundance: NA
j_gene: TRBJ2-7
v_gene: TRBV6-1
d_gene: TRBD2
CDR3nt: TGTGCCAGCAGGATAGCGGGGGGAAGGAACGAGCAGTACTTC
CDR3aa: CASRIAGGRNEQYF

abundance: many
j_gene: TRBJ1-5
v_gene: TRBV19
d_gene: NA
CDR3nt: TGTGCCAGTAGTATCCAGCCCAATCAGCCCCAGCATTTT
CDR3aa: CASSIQPNQPQHF

abundance: few
j_gene: TRBJ2-5
v_gene: TRBV7-9
d_gene: TRBD2
CDR3nt: TGTGCCAGCAGCTTAGACGTAGCGGGGGCATGGGAGGCCCAGTACTTC
CDR3aa: CASSLDVAGAWEAQYF

abundance: few
j_gene: TRBJ1-1
v_gene: TRBV6-1
d_gene: NA
CDR3nt: TGTGCCAGCAGTGAGGAGCACCTGATGAACACTGAAGCTTTCTTT
CDR3aa: CASSEEHLMNTEAFF

abundance: NA
j_gene: TRBJ1-6
v_gene: TRBV6-5
d_gene: NA
CDR3nt: TGTGCCAGCAGTTACGACAGTGGGCAGGGGTCACCCCTCCACTTT
CDR3aa: CASSYDSGQGSPLHF

abundance: few
j_gene: TRBJ2-5
v_gene: TRBV6-1
d_gene: NA
CDR3nt: TGTGCCAGCATCGGGACCATAGGGCAAGAGACCCAGTACTTC
CDR3aa: CASIGTIGQETQYF

abundance: many
j_gene: TRBJ1-4
v_gene: TRBV20-1
d_gene: NA
CDR3nt: TGCAGTGCTAGGCCCCCCGGACAGCGAAATGAAAAACTGTTTTTT
CDR3aa: CSARPPGQRNEKLFF

abundance: NA
j_gene: TRBJ2-1
v_gene: TRBV4-1
d_gene: NA
CDR3nt: TGCGCCAGCAGCCAATGGGGAACCACGAATGAGCAGTTCTTC
CDR3aa: CASSQWGTTNEQFF

abundance: few
j_gene: TRBJ1-2
v_gene: TRBV27
d_gene: TRBD1
CDR3nt: TGTGCCAGCAGTTTATCGGGGACAGGGGCTACTGGCTACACCTTC
CDR3aa: CASSLSGTGATGYTF

abundance: many
j_gene: TRBJ2-1
v_gene: TRBV20-1
d_gene: TRBD2
CDR3nt: TGCAGTGCTAAGGTGGTAGCGGGAGAGAGGGAGCAGTTCTTC
CDR3aa: CSAKVVAGEREQFF

abundance: few
j_gene: TRBJ1-5
v_gene: TRBV19
d_gene: NA
CDR3nt: TGTGCCAGTAGCATAAACCGGCTAATCAATCAGCCCCAGCATTTT
CDR3aa: CASSINRLINQPQHF

abundance: few
j_gene: TRBJ2-2
v_gene: TRBV10-3
d_gene: TRBD1
CDR3nt: TGTGCCATCAGTGAGTCGCGTACAGGGGGAACCGGGGAGCTGTTTTTT
CDR3aa: CAISESRTGGTGELFF

abundance: few
j_gene: TRBJ1-3
v_gene: TRBV3-1
d_gene: NA
CDR3nt: TGTGCCAGCAGCCACCCCTCGGTTGGTGGCGAAAGCTCTGGAAACACCATATATTTT
CDR3aa: CASSHPSVGGESSGNTIYF

abundance: many
j_gene: TRBJ2-5
v_gene: TRBV12-3/TRBV12-4
d_gene: NA
CDR3nt: TGTGCCAGCTCCTTAGGGCAGAAAGAGACCCAGTACTTC
CDR3aa: CASSLGQKETQYF

abundance: many
j_gene: TRBJ2-7
v_gene: TRBV27
d_gene: TRBD1
CDR3nt: TGTGCCAGCAGGAAGGGACAGGGTCGCCCGGTGGTGGGGGAGCAGTACTTC
CDR3aa: CASRKGQGRPVVGEQYF

abundance: NA
j_gene: TRBJ1-1
v_gene: TRBV7-2
d_gene: NA
CDR3nt: TGTGCCAGCAGCCCAGGGACGACGAACACTGAAGCTTTCTTT
CDR3aa: CASSPGTTNTEAFF

abundance: few
j_gene: TRBJ2-3
v_gene: TRBV6-2/TRBV6-3
d_gene: TRBD2
CDR3nt: TGTGCCAGCAGTTACTCGAGGTTTAGCGGGCCGACTTTTAGCACAGATACGCAGTATTTT
CDR3aa: CASSYSRFSGPTFSTDTQYF

abundance: many
j_gene: TRBJ2-2
v_gene: TRBV5-6
d_gene: NA
CDR3nt: TGTGCCAGCAGCCTCGCCTTAGCGGAACTAACCGGGGAGCTGTTTTTT
CDR3aa: CASSLALAELTGELFF

abundance: many
j_gene: TRBJ2-3
v_gene: TRBV7-2
d_gene: TRBD2
CDR3nt: TGTGCCAGCAGACAAGGATTGGGAAATAGCGGGATCCAGCCCACCGGCACAGATACGCAGTATTTT
CDR3aa: CASRQGLGNSGIQPTGTDTQYF

abundance: many
j_gene: TRBJ2-1
v_gene: TRBV3-1
d_gene: NA
CDR3nt: TGTGCCAGCAGCCGGGTCCGGTACCGGGAGATAAATGAGCAGTTCTTC
CDR3aa: CASSRVRYREINEQFF

abundance: many
j_gene: TRBJ1-5
v_gene: TRBV6-2/TRBV6-3
d_gene: NA
CDR3nt: TGTGCCAGCCAATCCATGTTCGCGTCAGCCTGGTCGGGTCAGCATTTT
CDR3aa: CASQSMFASAWSGQHF